The text below deals with one TCR beta chain. The sample comes from a study of TIL therapy for anti-PD-1-resistant metastatic lung cancer. Study-wide background: Patients had a median age of almost 55 years (range about 38-85). Tumors carried a median around 1.4 non-synonymous mutations per megabase.

This was the immunoSEQ v3 assay. TCRdb's copy holds only in-frame clones and misses some; the assay was immunoSEQ multiplex PCR. The profile shows approximately 53,000 clones, 65% to 80% of them singletons. With V trimmed by 3 bases and J by 4 bases, 11 bases remained unmatched. Germline V CDR1 and CDR2: SGHNT, YYREEE (reference sequence). The CDR3 is 16 residues long. As for time point: pre-treatment sample, taken before nivolumab and TIL therapy. The sequence was collected from a woman aged 25-85 years with non-small cell lung cancer. The sample in question was blood, obtained at baseline. The chain is built from TRBV5-4 and TRBJ1-1; 8 bases match TRBD1. CDR3 bases: TGTGCCAGCAGCTCCGACAGGGGTCACTTAGGCACTGAAGCTTTCTTT. Amino acids: CASSSDRGHLGTEAFF.